This T cell receptor (beta chain) comes out of a study of tumor and adjacent non-tumor tissue in lung cancer. Study background: Stage I to III disease affected roughly ten men and roughly five women aged roughly 31 to 85.

As regards this clonotype: As yet, its antigen is unknown. Mismatch with germline at one junction end may stem from a read error.

General study points: Shorter survival was associated with higher TCR diversity in tumors.

This sample's RNA came from whole unsorted tissue. The CDR3 covers 14 residues. CDR1 and CDR2 (germline): DFQATT, SNEGSKA (reference sequence). A modified ARM-PCR protocol with three rounds of nested PCR amplified TCRbeta. TCRdb passed the multiplex PCR reads through MiXCR, listing each CDR3 protein once. The table includes approximately 110,000 distinct CDR3 sequences, 75% detected once. The receptor comes from a woman aged 55-69 years with non-small cell lung cancer. The chain joins TRBV20-1 to TRBJ1-1, with D unclear. Material for sequencing was lung tumor tissue. The CDR3 sequence is CSVRDMTSTNEAFF. DNA of the CDR3: TGCAGTGTTAGAGACATGACAAGTACGAATGAAGCTTTCTTT.